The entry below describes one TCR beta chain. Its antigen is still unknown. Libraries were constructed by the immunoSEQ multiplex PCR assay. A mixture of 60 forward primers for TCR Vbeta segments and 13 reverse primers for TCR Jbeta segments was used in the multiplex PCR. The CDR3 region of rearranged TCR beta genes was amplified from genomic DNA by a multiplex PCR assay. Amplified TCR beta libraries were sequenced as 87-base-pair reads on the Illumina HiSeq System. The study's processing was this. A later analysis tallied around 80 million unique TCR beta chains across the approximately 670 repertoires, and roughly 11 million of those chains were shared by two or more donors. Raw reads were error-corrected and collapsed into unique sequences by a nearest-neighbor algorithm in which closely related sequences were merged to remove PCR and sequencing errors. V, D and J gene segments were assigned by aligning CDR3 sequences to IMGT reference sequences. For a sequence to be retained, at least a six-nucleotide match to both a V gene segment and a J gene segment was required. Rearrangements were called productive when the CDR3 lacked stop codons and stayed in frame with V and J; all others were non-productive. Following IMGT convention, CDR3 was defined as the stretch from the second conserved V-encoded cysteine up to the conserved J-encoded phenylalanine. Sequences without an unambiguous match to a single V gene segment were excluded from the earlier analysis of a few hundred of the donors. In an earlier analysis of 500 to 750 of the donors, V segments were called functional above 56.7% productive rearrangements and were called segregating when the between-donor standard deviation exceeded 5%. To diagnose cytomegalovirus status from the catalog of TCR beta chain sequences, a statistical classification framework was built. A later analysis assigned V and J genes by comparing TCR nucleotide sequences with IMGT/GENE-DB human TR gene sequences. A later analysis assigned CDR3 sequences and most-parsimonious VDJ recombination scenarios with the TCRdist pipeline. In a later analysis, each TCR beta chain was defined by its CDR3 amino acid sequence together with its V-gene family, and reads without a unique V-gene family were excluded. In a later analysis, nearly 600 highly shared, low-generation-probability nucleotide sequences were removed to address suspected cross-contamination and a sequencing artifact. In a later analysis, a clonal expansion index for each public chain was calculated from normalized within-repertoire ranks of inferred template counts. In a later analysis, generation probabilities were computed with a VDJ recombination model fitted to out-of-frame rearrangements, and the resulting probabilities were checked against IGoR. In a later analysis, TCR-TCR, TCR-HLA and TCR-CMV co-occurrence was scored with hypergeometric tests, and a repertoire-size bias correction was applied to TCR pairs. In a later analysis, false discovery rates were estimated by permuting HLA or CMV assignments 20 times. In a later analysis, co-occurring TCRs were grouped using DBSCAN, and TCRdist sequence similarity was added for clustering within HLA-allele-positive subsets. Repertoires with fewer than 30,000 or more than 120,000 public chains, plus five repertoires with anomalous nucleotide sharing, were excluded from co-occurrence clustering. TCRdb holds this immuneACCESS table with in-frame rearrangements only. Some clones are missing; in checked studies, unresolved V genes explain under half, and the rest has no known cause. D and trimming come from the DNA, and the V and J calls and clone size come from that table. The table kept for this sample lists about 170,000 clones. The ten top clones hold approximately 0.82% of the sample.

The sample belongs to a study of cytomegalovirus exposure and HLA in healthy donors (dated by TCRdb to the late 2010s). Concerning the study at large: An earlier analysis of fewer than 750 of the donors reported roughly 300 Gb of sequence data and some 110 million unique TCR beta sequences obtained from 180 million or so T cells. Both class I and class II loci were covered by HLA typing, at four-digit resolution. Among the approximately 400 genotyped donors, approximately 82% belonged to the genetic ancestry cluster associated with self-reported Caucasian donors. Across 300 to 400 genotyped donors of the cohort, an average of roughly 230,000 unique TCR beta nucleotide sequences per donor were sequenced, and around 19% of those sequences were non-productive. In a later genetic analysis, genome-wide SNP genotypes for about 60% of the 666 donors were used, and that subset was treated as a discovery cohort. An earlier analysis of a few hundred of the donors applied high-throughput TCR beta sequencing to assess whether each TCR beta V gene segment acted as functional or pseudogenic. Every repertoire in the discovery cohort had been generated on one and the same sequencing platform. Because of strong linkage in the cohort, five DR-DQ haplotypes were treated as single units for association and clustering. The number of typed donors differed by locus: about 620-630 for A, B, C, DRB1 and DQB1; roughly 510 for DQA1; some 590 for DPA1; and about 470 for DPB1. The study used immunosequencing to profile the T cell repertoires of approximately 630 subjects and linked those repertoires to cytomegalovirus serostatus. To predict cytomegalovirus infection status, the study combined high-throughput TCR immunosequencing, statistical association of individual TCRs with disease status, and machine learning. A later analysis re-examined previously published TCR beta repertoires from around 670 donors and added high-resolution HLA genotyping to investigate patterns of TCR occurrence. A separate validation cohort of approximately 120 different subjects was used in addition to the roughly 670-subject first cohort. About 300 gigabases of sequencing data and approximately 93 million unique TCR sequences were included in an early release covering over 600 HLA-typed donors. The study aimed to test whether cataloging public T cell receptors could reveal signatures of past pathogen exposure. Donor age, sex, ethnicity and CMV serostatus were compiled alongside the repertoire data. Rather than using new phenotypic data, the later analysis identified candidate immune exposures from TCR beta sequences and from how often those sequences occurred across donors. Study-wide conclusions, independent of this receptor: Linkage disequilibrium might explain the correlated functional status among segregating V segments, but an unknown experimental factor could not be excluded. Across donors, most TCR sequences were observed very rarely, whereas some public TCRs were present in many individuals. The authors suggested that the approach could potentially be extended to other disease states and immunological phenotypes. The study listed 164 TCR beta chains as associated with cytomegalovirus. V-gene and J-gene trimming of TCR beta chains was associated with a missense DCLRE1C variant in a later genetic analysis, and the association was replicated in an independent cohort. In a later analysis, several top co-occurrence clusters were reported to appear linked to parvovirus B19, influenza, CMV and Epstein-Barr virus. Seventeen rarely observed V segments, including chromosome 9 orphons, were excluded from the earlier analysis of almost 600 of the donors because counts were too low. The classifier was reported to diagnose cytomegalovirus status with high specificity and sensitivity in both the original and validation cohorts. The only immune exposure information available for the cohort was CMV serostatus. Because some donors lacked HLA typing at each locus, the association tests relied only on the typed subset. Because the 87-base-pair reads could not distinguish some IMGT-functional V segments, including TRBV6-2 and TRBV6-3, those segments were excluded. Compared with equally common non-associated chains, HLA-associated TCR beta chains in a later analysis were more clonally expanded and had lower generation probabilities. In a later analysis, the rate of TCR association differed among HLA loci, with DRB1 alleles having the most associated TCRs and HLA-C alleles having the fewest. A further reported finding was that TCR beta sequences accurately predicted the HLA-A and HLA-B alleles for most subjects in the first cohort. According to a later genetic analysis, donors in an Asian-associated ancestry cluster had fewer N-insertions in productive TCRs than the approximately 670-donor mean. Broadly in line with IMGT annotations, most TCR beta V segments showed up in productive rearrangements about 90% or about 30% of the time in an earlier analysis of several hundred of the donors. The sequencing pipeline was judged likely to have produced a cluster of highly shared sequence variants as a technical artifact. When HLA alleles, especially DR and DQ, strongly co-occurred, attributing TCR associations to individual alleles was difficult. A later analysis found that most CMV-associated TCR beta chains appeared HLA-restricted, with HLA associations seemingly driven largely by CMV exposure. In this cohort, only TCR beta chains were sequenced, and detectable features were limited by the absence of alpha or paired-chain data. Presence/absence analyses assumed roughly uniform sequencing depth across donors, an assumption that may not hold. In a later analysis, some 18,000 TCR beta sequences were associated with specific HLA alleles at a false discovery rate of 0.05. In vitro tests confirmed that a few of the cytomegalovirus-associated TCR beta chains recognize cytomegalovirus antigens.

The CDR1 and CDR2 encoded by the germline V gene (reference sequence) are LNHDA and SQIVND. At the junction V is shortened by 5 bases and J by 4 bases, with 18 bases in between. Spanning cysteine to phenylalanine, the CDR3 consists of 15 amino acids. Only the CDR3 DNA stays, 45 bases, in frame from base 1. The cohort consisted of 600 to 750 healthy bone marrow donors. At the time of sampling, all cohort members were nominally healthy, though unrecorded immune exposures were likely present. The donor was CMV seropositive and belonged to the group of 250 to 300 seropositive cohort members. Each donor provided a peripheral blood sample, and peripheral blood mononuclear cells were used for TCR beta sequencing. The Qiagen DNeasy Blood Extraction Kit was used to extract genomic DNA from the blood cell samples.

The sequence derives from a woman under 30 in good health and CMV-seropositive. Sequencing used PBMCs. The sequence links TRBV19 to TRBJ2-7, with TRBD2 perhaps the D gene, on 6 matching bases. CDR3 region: CASSATRDSVYEQYF. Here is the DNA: TGTGCCAGTAGTGCGACCCGGGACTCCGTTTACGAGCAGTACTTC.